The 10 T cell receptor beta chains presented below share a single source sample, sequenced in a study of shared T cell receptors in the human thymus. TCRdb's table, derived via immunoSEQ multiplex PCR, lists solely in-frame clones and lacks some. The repertoire holds hundreds of thousands of clones, with approximately 89% as singletons. These same data were also listed under a study on human thymus T cells.

The sequenced sample consisted of thymocytes. The receptor set was obtained from a boy under two years old with a congenital heart defect.

The chain couples TRBV28 to TRBJ1-5, with 7 bases that match TRBD1. J gave up 4 bases and V 5 bases, and 8 bases lay outside the gene matches. The CDR3 loop spans 15 amino acids. Germline V gene lookup returns CDR1 MDHEN and CDR2 SYDVKM. CDR3 nucleotide sequence: TGTGCCAGCAGTAACGCGACAGGGTCGAATCAGCCCCAGCATTTT. Translated: CASSNATGSNQPQHF.

The genes are TRBV23-1 and TRBJ2-7; 11 bases align to TRBD1. TRBV23-1 is recorded as an ORF, its role being uncertain. There are 16 residues in the CDR3. V gave up 0 bases and J gave up 4 bases; unmatched junction bases: 5. The CDR3 region is CASSQSTGQGVYEQYF. Here the CDR3 DNA reads TGCGCCAGCAGTCAATCGACGGGACAGGGGGTTTACGAGCAGTACTTC.

V and J are TRBV10-2 and TRBJ2-7; tentatively, D is TRBD2 (6 bases). The length of the CDR3 is 17 residues. V was trimmed by 6 bases and J by 4 bases, leaving 25 bases between them. Per germline, CDR1 WSHSY and CDR2 SAAADI. The CDR3 sequence is CASSPSSGTHPYYEQYF. CDR3 DNA sequence: TGCGCCAGCAGCCCCTCCTCCGGGACTCACCCTTATTACGAGCAGTACTTC.

The V call is TRBV4-2, the J call TRBJ1-1, with D perhaps TRBD1 (6 bases). The V gene's germline CDR1 is LGHNA and CDR2 YNFKEQ. CDR3 length: 14 residues. The germline V and J ends were trimmed by 9 bases and 3 bases, with 17 bases remaining between them. This chain's CDR3 is CASRTSRGDTEAFF. The CDR3 DNA reads TGTGCCAGTAGAACCTCCAGGGGTGACACTGAAGCTTTCTTT.

This rearrangement joins TRBV30 to TRBJ2-5; 10 bases match TRBD1. This CDR3 region has 15 residues. The ends lost 1 base at V and 3 bases at J; junction bases unmatched: 5. Germline V gives CDR1 GTSNPN, CDR2 SVGIG (reference sequence). The DNA of the CDR3 is TGTGCCTGGAGTGGACAGGGGGCCGCCGAAGAGACCCAGTACTTC. It encodes CAWSGQGAAEETQYF. The full variable domain, completed using reference TRBV30 and TRBJ2-5, is SQTIHQWPATLVQPVGSPLSLECTVEGTSNPNLYWYRQAAGRGLQLLFYSVGIGQISSEVPQNLSASRPQDRQFILSSKKLLLSDSGFYLCAWSGQGAAEETQYFGPGTRLLVL.

The chain uses TRBV9 and TRBJ2-3; a possible D gene is TRBD2 (5 bases). CDR1 is SGDLS, CDR2 YYNGEE, per germline. The CDR3 is made up of 17 amino acids. Trimming cost V 6 bases and J 5 bases, with 25 bases left between them. CDR3 amino acids: CASNQHPGPQGRDTQYF. The CDR3 DNA sequence: TGTGCCAGCAACCAACATCCGGGTCCGCAAGGGAGAGATACGCAGTATTTT.

The chain employs TRBV7-2 and TRBJ2-5, with TRBD2 matching 9 bases. After removal of 4 bases from V and 2 bases from J, the junction contained 5 bases not matched to a gene. Per germline, CDR1 SGHTA and CDR2 FQGNSA. The CDR3 has 15 amino acids. CDR3 sequence (DNA): TGTGCCAGCAGCTCCCAAAGCGGGGGGCAAGAGACCCAGTACTTC. Protein: CASSSQSGGQETQYF. Full variable domain (outside the CDR3, taken from reference TRBV7-2 and TRBJ2-5): GAGVSQSPSNKVTEKGKDVELRCDPISGHTALYWYRQSLGQGLEFLIYFQGNSAPDKSGLPSDRFSAERTGGSVSTLTIQRTQQEDSAVYLCASSSQSGGQETQYFGPGTRLLVL.

The chain combines TRBV4-3 with TRBJ1-2; TRBD1 agrees at 9 bases. The CDR3 extends over 16 amino acids. The ends lost 4 bases at V and 4 bases at J; junction bases unmatched: 10. Germline CDR1 LGHNA, CDR2 YSLEER. Here the CDR3 reads CASSPSRDRVGYGYTF. CDR3 DNA sequence: TGCGCCAGCAGCCCGTCCCGGGACAGGGTTGGCTATGGCTACACCTTC.

The chain couples TRBV6-5 to TRBJ2-1, with 9 bases matching TRBD1. The germline gives CDR1 MNHEY, CDR2 SVGAGI. CDR3 length equals 16 residues. Trimming removed 4 bases from V and 4 bases from J; junction bases left unmatched: 8. In DNA form, the CDR3 reads TGTGCCAGCAGTTCTCTCGGGACAGGGCCTTACAATGAGCAGTTCTTC. Its translation: CASSSLGTGPYNEQFF.

This chain joins TRBV28 and TRBJ2-7; TRBD1 agrees at 9 bases. V shed 4 bases, J shed 3 bases, and the junction held 13 bases outside the gene matches. Germline V CDR1 and CDR2: MDHEN, SYDVKM. CDR3 length: 17 amino acids. The CDR3 coding sequence is TGTGCCAGCAGTTATTACCGCTCCGGGACAGGGAGCTACGAGCAGTACTTC. As protein: CASSYYRSGTGSYEQYF.